This T cell receptor beta chain was profiled in a study of beta chain features in type 1 diabetes. Whole-study context: Examination covered fewer than 110 million sorted cells spanning all samples. Study results and limitations: Sampled from patients, naive, central memory and Treg TCRB repertoires appeared more similar than those sampled from healthy donors.

Only a few counts were recorded for this clone. What it binds is not known. This CDR3 has 15 residues. Trimming left V 2 bases short and J 6 bases short, with 15 bases between. In germline, CDR1 is KGHSH, CDR2 LQKENI. Blood was drawn once from each donor into heparinised tubes. The draws averaged around 110 mL. Reverse transcription of all isolated RNA meant that expressed TCRB transcripts were sequenced. Using immunoSEQ multiplex PCR, the repertoire was profiled, and TCRdb retains in-frame clones only, with some absent. The profile shows approximately 120,000 clones, 40% of them singletons. The chain uses TRBV18 and TRBJ2-3; D unresolved. The clonotype originates from a young woman in good health. The material sequenced was stem cell memory CD4+ T cells from blood. The CDR3: CASSPSIRLTDTQYF. The CDR3 DNA follows: TGTGCCAGCTCACCATCGATCAGACTTACCGATACGCAGTATTTT.